A selection of T cell receptor beta chains follows, all from one sample in a study of OX40 agonist ivuxolimab in advanced cancers. Clones were sequenced by immunoSEQ multiplex PCR, and TCRdb holds only the in-frame ones, with some missing. Altogether about 60,000 clones are present, around 80% being singletons, with the ten largest covering approximately 1.9%. The sample here was CD4+ or CD8+ T cells sorted from blood, taken in a trial of the OX40 agonist ivuxolimab. The receptors originated from an adult with an advanced solid tumor such as melanoma, head and neck, liver or kidney cancer. Both conserved end residues are part of each CDR3. D genes are given only for firm matches. Size is omitted from some rows. Given values are once, few, many or a class for expanded clones.

clone size: .; J gene: TRBJ2-3; V gene: TRBV10-3; D gene: .; CDR3 protein: CAISATEDTQYF
clone size: once; J gene: TRBJ2-3; V gene: TRBV6-5; D gene: .; CDR3 protein: CASSYRQTDTQYF
clone size: .; J gene: TRBJ2-3; V gene: TRBV5-1; D gene: .; CDR3 protein: CASSSQGPGTDTQYF
clone size: .; J gene: TRBJ2-3; V gene: TRBV2; D gene: .; CDR3 protein: CASSLVTSTDTQYF
clone size: .; J gene: TRBJ2-3; V gene: TRBV5-1; D gene: TRBD1; CDR3 protein: CASSLGQGATDTQYF
clone size: .; J gene: TRBJ2-5; V gene: TRBV11-3; D gene: TRBD1; CDR3 protein: CASSEGGQGFGETQYF
clone size: .; J gene: TRBJ1-6; V gene: TRBV25-1; D gene: TRBD1; CDR3 protein: CASNRDSYNSPLHF
clone size: many; J gene: TRBJ2-7; V gene: TRBV7-2; D gene: .; CDR3 protein: CASSRDFNSYEQYF
clone size: .; J gene: TRBJ2-1; V gene: TRBV19; D gene: .; CDR3 protein: CASSYITGVSYNEQFF
clone size: .; J gene: TRBJ2-1; V gene: TRBV18; D gene: TRBD2; CDR3 protein: CASSPIAGGPLDEQFF
clone size: .; J gene: TRBJ1-2; V gene: TRBV29-1; D gene: .; CDR3 protein: CSAGSIYGYTF
clone size: .; J gene: TRBJ1-2; V gene: TRBV4-3; D gene: .; CDR3 protein: CASSQAADNYGYTF
clone size: .; J gene: TRBJ1-5; V gene: TRBV29-1; D gene: .; CDR3 protein: CSVLGDGDQPQHF
clone size: once; J gene: TRBJ2-2; V gene: TRBV11-3; D gene: TRBD2; CDR3 protein: CASSSQTSGQTGELFF
clone size: .; J gene: TRBJ2-3; V gene: TRBV5-5; D gene: .; CDR3 protein: CASSFELKDTQYF
clone size: .; J gene: TRBJ2-3; V gene: TRBV19; D gene: .; CDR3 protein: CASSPQADTQYF
clone size: few; J gene: TRBJ2-2; V gene: TRBV7-3; D gene: TRBD2; CDR3 protein: CASSLKGKASGRTGELFF
clone size: .; J gene: TRBJ2-3; V gene: TRBV5-4; D gene: TRBD2; CDR3 protein: CASSMTSGGRTDTQYF
clone size: .; J gene: TRBJ2-7; V gene: TRBV5-8; D gene: TRBD2; CDR3 protein: CASSFLPSGSPSSYEQYF
clone size: .; J gene: TRBJ2-3; V gene: TRBV9; D gene: .; CDR3 protein: CASSPQTGTDTQYF
clone size: .; J gene: TRBJ2-1; V gene: TRBV7-9; D gene: TRBD2; CDR3 protein: CASSSGLAGECEQFF
clone size: .; J gene: TRBJ1-2; V gene: TRBV7-2; D gene: .; CDR3 protein: CASSLALLGESF
clone size: .; J gene: TRBJ2-1; V gene: TRBV11-1; D gene: .; CDR3 protein: CASSLEAASYNEQFF
clone size: .; J gene: TRBJ1-1; V gene: TRBV5-1; D gene: TRBD1; CDR3 protein: CASSRGAQGDTEAFF
clone size: .; J gene: TRBJ2-1; V gene: TRBV18; D gene: .; CDR3 protein: CASSSLWEQFF
clone size: .; J gene: TRBJ1-2; V gene: TRBV7-2; D gene: .; CDR3 protein: CASSIARAATYGYTF
clone size: .; J gene: TRBJ1-1; V gene: TRBV7-3; D gene: .; CDR3 protein: CASSPTRNTEAFF
clone size: .; J gene: TRBJ1-6; V gene: TRBV5-1; D gene: .; CDR3 protein: CASRDGDNSPLHF